The next 9 T cell receptor beta chains were all read from a single sample in a study of blood T cell repertoires in COVID-19. Sequencing was performed with immunoSEQ multiplex PCR; in TCRdb, only in-frame clones are kept and a portion is missing. The sample holds 230,000 or so clones, approximately 84% seen once. The sample consisted of PBMCs or T cells enriched from blood (not recorded which). The receptors here all came from a man between 45 and 60 years old who had recovered from COVID-19.

The CDR3 DNA follows: TGTGCCAGCAGTCGAACCAATACCCCGGAGGAGAACACCGGGGAGCTGTTTTTT. Its translation: CASSRTNTPEENTGELFF. The chain links TRBV28 to TRBJ2-2; a weak D match, TRBD2 (5 bases). The CDR3 covers 18 residues. Trimming removed 5 bases at V and 1 base at J, with 20 bases between. CDR1 is MDHEN and CDR2 is SYDVKM in the germline V gene.

This clone came up once. At one end the junction does not follow the germline gene, possibly because of a read error. This chain connects TRBV6-1 to TRBJ2-5; TRBD1 might be the D (6 bases). Germline-derived CDR1 and CDR2 are MNHNS and SASEGT. The CDR3 contains 11 residues. The CDR3 reads CASSEGDTRNF. CDR3 sequence (DNA): TGTGCCAGCAGTGAAGGGGACACCCGGAACTTC.

On this clone itself: The identical CDR3 is also encoded by other nucleotide sequences in the sample. V and J are TRBV12-3 or TRBV12-4 and TRBJ1-5, with D hard to call. The V end lost 6 bases, the J end lost 0 bases, and 6 bases lay between the germline ends. This CDR3 is 13 amino acids long. The CDR3 DNA follows: TGTGCCAGCAGCCCGGTTAGCAATCAGCCCCAGCATTTT. Translated: CASSPVSNQPQHF.

The chain joins TRBV5-6 to TRBJ2-5; 13 bases are a match to TRBD2. Germline CDR1 is SGHDT and CDR2 is YYEEEE. After removal of 4 bases from V and 1 base from J, the junction contained 1 base not matched to a gene. The CDR3 runs to 15 residues. The CDR3 nucleotides are TGTGCCAGCAGCCGACTAGCGGGGGGCCAAGAGACCCAGTACTTC. Translation gives CASSRLAGGQETQYF.

The gene calls are TRBV7-9 and TRBJ1-4; D possibly corresponds to TRBD1 (6 bases). Germline CDR1 SEHNR, CDR2 FQNEAQ (reference sequence). CDR3 length: 14 residues. V shed 4 bases and J shed 4 bases, with 10 bases lying between them. The CDR3 protein is CASSSTGGNEKLFF. Written as DNA, the CDR3 is TGTGCCAGCAGCTCGACAGGCGGTAATGAAAAACTGTTTTTT.

This clone is a singleton in its sample. The chain joins TRBV11-1 to TRBJ2-7; D is undetermined. The CDR3 totals 13 residues. Germline lookup yields CDR1 SGHAT and CDR2 FQDESV (reference sequence). The V end lost 2 bases, the J end lost 0 bases, and 5 bases lay between the germline ends. CDR3 nucleotides: TGTGCCAGCAGCTTATCCAGCTCCTACGAGCAGTACTTC. This encodes CASSLSSSYEQYF.

The chain links TRBV27 to TRBJ2-5; 11 bases are a match to TRBD2. The germline V gene has CDR1 MNHEY and CDR2 SMNVEV (reference sequence). V shed 4 bases, J shed 4 bases, and the junction held 5 bases outside the gene matches. The CDR3 extends over 15 amino acids. The CDR3 sequence is CASSSGTSGGETQYF. CDR3 DNA sequence: TGTGCCAGCAGTTCCGGGACTAGCGGCGGAGAGACCCAGTACTTC.

The chain is built from TRBV7-9 and TRBJ1-1; 7 bases line up with TRBD1. CDR3 length: 14 amino acids. Germline CDR1 SEHNR, CDR2 FQNEAQ (reference sequence). V was clipped by 6 bases and J by 4 bases; unmatched bases: 8. This chain's CDR3 is CASSRQGSTTEAFF. The CDR3 DNA sequence: TGTGCCAGCAGTCGACAGGGCTCTACCACTGAAGCTTTCTTT.

This rearrangement joins TRBV5-1 to TRBJ1-1; a weak D match, TRBD1 (6 bases). The CDR3 loop spans 16 amino acids. Looked up from germline, CDR1 is SGHRS and CDR2 is YFSETQ. V shed 1 base and J shed 1 base, with 14 bases lying between them. The CDR3 DNA reads as TGCGCCAGCAGCTTGTTAGGGACAAGCCAGAACACTGAAGCTTTCTTT. It specifies CASSLLGTSQNTEAFF.